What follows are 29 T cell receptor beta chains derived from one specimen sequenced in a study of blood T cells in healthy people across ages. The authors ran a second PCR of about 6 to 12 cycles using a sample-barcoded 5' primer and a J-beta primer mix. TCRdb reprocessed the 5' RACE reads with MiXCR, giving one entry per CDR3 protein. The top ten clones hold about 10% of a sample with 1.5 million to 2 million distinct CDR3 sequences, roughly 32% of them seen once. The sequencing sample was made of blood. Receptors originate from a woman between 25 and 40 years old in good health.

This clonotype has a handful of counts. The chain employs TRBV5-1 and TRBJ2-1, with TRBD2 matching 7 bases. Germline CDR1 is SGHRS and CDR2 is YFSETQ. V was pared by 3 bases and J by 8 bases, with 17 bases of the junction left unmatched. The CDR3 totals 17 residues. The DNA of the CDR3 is TGCGCCAGCAGCTCCGGCCCACGGACTAGTAATTCCGATGAGCAGTTCTTC. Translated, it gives CASSSGPRTSNSDEQFF. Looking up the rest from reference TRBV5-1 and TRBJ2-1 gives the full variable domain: KAGVTQTPRYLIKTRGQQVTLSCSPISGHRSVSWYQQTPGQGLQFLFEYFSETQRNKGNFPGRFSGRQFSNSRSEMNVSTLELGDSALYLCASSSGPRTSNSDEQFFGPGTRLTVL.

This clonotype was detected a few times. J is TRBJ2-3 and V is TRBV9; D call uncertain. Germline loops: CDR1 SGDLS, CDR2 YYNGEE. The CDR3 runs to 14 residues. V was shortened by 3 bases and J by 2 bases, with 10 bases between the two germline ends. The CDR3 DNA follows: TGTGCCAGCAGCGGTCGGAGTCTCACAGATACGCAGTATTTT. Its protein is CASSGRSLTDTQYF.

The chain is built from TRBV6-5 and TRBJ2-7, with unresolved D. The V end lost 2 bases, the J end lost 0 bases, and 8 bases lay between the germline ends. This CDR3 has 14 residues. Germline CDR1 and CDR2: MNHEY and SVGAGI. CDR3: CASSYRKFSYEQYF. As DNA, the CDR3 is TGTGCCAGCAGTTACCGGAAGTTCTCCTACGAGCAGTACTTC.

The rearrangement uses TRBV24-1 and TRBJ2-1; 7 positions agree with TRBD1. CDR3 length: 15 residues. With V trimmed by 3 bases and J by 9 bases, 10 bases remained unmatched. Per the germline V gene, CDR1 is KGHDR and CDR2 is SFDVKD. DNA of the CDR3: TGTGCCACCAGTGATATCCCCGGGACAGCTAGTGAGCAGTTCTTC. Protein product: CATSDIPGTASEQFF.

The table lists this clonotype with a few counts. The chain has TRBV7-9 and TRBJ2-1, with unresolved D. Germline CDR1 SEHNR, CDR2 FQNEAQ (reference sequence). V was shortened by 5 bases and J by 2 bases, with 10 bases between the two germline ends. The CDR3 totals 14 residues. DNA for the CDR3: TGTGCCAGCAGCCCAAACCCGCCCTACAATGAGCAGTTCTTC. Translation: CASSPNPPYNEQFF.

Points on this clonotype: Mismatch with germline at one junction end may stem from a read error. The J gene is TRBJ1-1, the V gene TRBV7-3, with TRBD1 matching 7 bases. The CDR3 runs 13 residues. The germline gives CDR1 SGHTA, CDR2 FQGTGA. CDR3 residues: CTSSPGGDTEAFF. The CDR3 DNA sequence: TGTACCAGCAGCCCAGGGGGGGACACTGAAGCTTTCTTT.

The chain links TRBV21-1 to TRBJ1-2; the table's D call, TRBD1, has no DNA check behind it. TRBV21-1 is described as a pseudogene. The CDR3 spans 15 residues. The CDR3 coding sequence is TGTGCCAGCAGCAAAGAGGAGGCAGGGGTGCATGGCTACACCTTC. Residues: CASSKEEAGVHGYTF.

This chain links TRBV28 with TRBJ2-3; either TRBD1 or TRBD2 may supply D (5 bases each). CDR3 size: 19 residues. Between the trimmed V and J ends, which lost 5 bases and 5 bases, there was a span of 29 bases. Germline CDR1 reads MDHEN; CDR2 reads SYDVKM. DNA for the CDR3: TGTGCCAGCAGTACAACCTCCCGGGACCCCTACAGTCTGGAAGATACGCAGTATTTT. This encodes CASSTTSRDPYSLEDTQYF.

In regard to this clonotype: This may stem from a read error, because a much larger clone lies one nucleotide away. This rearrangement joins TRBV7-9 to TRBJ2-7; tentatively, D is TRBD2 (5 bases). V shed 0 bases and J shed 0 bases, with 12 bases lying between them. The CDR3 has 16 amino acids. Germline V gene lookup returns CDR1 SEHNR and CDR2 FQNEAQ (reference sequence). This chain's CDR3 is CASSLAGGYGSYEQYF. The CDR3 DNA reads TGTGCCAGCAGCTTAGCGGGCGGGTACGGCTCCTACGAGCAGTACTTC.

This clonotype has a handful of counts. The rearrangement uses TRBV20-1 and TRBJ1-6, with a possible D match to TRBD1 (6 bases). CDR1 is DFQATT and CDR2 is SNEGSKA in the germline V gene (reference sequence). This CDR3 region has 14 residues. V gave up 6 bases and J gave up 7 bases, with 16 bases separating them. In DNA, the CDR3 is TGCAGTGCCCTCCTCGGGGGCCCGAATTCACCCCTCCACTTT. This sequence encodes CSALLGGPNSPLHF.

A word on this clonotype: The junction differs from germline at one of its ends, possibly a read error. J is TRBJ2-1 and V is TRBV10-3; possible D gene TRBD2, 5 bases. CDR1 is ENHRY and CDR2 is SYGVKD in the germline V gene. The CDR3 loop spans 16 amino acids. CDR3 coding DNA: TGTGCCATCAGTGATTTGAGCGGTAGCTCCCACAATGAGCAGTTCTTC. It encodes CAISDLSGSSHNEQFF.

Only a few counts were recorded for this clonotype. The CDR3 sequence is CAIRGVGETQYF. The CDR3 DNA reads TGTGCCATCAGGGGGGTCGGGGAGACCCAGTACTTC. V gene TRBV10-3 combines with J gene TRBJ2-7; D tentatively reads TRBD1 or TRBD2 (5 bases each). TRBJ2-5 matches the DNA end more closely, so the J call is doubtful. The germline gives CDR1 ENHRY, CDR2 SYGVKD. This CDR3 is 12 amino acids long.

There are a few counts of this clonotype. The CDR3 region has the DNA TGCAGTGCTAGAGACCTCGGGGCAGTCCAAGAGACCCAGTACTTC. Translation gives CSARDLGAVQETQYF. The V call is TRBV20-1, the J call TRBJ2-5; D may correspond to TRBD1 or TRBD2 (5 bases each). Germline V lookup: CDR1 DFQATT, CDR2 SNEGSKA (reference sequence). Trimming removed 0 bases from V and 1 base from J, with 12 bases in between. CDR3 length: 15 residues.

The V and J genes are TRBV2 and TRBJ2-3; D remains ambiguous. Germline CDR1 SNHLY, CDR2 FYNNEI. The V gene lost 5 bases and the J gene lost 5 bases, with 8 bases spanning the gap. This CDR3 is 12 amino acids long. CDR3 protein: CASSIGKDTQYF. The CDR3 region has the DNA TGTGCCAGCAGTATTGGGAAAGATACGCAGTATTTT.

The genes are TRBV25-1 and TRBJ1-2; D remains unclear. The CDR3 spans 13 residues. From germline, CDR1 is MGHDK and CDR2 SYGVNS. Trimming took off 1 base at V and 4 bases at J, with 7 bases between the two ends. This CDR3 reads CASSEWGSYGYTF. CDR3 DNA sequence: TGTGCCAGCAGTGAATGGGGAAGCTATGGCTACACCTTC.

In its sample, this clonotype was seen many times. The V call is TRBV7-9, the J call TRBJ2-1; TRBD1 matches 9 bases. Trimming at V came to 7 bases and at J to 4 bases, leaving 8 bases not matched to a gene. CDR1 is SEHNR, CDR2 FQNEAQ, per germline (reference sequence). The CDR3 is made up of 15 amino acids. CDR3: CASKPGQGVYNEQFF. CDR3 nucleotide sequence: TGTGCCAGCAAACCGGGACAGGGAGTATACAATGAGCAGTTCTTC.

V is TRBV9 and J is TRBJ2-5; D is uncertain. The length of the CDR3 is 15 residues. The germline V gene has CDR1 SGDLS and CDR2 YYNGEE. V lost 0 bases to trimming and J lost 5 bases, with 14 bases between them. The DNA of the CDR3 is TGTGCCAGCAGCGTAGCCCCGTCTCCGAGGGAGACCCAGTACTTC. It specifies CASSVAPSPRETQYF.

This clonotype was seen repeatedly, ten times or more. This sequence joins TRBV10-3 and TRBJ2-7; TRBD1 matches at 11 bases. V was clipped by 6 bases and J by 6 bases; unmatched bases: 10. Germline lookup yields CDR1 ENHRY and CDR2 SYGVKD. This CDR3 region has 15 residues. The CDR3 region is CAIRERDRGRVEQYF. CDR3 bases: TGTGCCATCAGAGAGCGGGACAGGGGGAGGGTCGAGCAGTACTTC.

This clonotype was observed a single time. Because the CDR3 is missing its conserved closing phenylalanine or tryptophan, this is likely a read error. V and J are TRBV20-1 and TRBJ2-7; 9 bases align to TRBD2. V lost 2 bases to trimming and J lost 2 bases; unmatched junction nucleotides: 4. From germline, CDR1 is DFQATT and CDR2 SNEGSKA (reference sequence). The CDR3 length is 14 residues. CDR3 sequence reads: CSARPGGGAYEQYY. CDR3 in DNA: TGCAGTGCTAGACCGGGCGGGGGGGCCTACGAGCAGTACTAC.

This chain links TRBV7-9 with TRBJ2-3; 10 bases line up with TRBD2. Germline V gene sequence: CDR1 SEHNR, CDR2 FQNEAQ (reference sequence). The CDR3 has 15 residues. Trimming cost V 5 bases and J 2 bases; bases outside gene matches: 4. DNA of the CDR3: TGTGCCAGCAGCCGAGCGGGGGGGTTCACAGATACGCAGTATTTT. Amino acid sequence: CASSRAGGFTDTQYF.

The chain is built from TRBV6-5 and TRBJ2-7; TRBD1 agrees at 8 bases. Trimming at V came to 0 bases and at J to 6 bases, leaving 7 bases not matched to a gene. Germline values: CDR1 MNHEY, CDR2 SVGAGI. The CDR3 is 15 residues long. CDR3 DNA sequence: TGTGCCAGCAGTTACTCTGGGACAGGACTGGGCGAGCAGTACTTC. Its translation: CASSYSGTGLGEQYF.

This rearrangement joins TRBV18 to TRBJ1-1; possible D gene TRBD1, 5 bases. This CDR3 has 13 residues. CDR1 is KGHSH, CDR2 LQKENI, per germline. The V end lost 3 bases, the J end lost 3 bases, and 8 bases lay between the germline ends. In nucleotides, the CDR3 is TGTGCCAGCTCACCCAGGGTTCACACTGAAGCTTTCTTT. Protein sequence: CASSPRVHTEAFF. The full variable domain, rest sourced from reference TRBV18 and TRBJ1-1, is NAGVMQNPRHLVRRRGQEARLRCSPMKGHSHVYWYRQLPEEGLKFMVYLQKENIIDESGMPKERFSAEFPKEGPSILRIQQVVRGDSAAYFCASSPRVHTEAFFGQGTRLTVV.

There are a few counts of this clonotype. The CDR3 protein is CASSETQPGLGTQYF. For the CDR3, the DNA is TGTGCCAGCAGTGAAACGCAACCGGGACTCGGGACCCAGTACTTC. This rearrangement joins TRBV12-3 or TRBV12-4 to TRBJ2-5, with a weak D call TRBD2 (6 bases). CDR3 size: 15 residues. V was pared by 5 bases and J by 7 bases, with 20 bases between.

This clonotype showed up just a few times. The CDR3 reads CSARRAGPWGAQYF. The DNA for the CDR3 is TGCAGTGCTAGAAGAGCGGGTCCGTGGGGGGCGCAGTATTTT. The V call is TRBV20-1, the J call TRBJ2-3; D possibly corresponds to TRBD2 (6 bases). V dropped 2 bases and J dropped 10 bases, with 19 bases sitting between them. The CDR3 covers 14 residues. Germline lookup yields CDR1 DFQATT and CDR2 SNEGSKA (reference sequence).

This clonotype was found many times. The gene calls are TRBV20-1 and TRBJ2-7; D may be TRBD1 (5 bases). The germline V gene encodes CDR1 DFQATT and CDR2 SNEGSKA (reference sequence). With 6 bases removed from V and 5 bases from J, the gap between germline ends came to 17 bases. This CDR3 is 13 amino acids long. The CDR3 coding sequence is TGCAGTGCATACCGGACACCCCGGGACGAGCAGTACTTC. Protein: CSAYRTPRDEQYF.

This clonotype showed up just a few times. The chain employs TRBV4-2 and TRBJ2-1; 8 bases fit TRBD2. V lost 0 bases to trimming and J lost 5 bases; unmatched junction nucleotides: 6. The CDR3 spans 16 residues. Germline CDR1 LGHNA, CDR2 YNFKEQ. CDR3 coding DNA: TGTGCCAGCAGCCAAGATACCAGCGGGGGCCACAATGAGCAGTTCTTC. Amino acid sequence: CASSQDTSGGHNEQFF.

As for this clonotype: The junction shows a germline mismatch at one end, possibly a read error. The CDR3 region is CASRRQGTNEKRFF. The CDR3 bases are TGTGCCAGCAGGAGACAGGGAACTAATGAAAAACGGTTTTTT. This rearrangement joins TRBV6-1 to TRBJ1-4; 7 nucleotides line up with TRBD1. Germline V CDR1 and CDR2: MNHNS, SASEGT. The CDR3 is 14 residues long.

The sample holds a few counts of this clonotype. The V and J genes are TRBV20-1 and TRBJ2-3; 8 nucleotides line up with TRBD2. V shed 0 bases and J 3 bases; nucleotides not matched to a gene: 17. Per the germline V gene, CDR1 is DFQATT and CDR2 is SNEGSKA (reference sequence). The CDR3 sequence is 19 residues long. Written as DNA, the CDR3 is TGCAGTGCTAGAGATCGGGAACGGGCGGGGGGTCTGATGACAGATACGCAGTATTTT. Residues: CSARDRERAGGLMTDTQYF.

The CDR3 sequence is CASSLVSGGALNTEAFF. DNA of the CDR3: TGTGCCAGCAGCTTGGTCAGTGGGGGCGCCTTGAACACTGAAGCTTTCTTT. This chain joins TRBV5-8 and TRBJ1-1; weak D call: TRBD1 (6 bases). Germline V gene sequence: CDR1 SGHTS, CDR2 YDEGEE. The CDR3 is 17 residues long. Between the trimmed V and J ends, which lost 0 bases and 0 bases, there was a span of 15 bases.